Detailed here is one TCR beta chain. The target antigen is unknown. The data originate from a study of T cell repertoires in ileal Crohn's disease. General study findings and limits: Clonality above 26.8% at surgery always came with endoscopic recurrence.

Specified time point: proximal margin of the surgical specimen (macroscopically non-inflamed). The CDR3 totals 13 residues. Germline V gives CDR1 ENHRY, CDR2 SYGVKD. Trimming pared 5 bases from V and 3 bases from J, leaving 11 bases between. Measured with immunoSEQ multiplex PCR; TCRdb has only the in-frame clones, and not every one. The table includes thousands of clones, less than 80% detected once. The clonotype originates from an adult with Crohn's disease. Input material: ileal tissue. This chain connects TRBV10-3 to TRBJ2-7, with D tentatively TRBD1 or TRBD2 (6 bases each). This CDR3 is CAISQEGGYEQYF. DNA of the CDR3: TGTGCCATCAGTCAGGAGGGGGGCTACGAGCAGTACTTC.